The present T cell receptor beta chain was sequenced within a study of T cells in localized non-small cell lung cancer. Notes on the study in general: The study detected a median about 60 of the top 100 tumor clones in adjacent lung. Uninvolved adjacent lung had higher T cell clonality than tumor and all other tissues.

Only a few counts were recorded for this clone. Its antigen is unknown. Assay: immunoSEQ multiplex PCR; the TCRdb copy retains only in-frame clones and omits some. Among tens of thousands of clones, approximately 80% were seen once, and the ten largest hold about 36%. Deletions cut 3 bases from V and 11 bases from J, with 16 bases between. From germline, CDR1 is ENHRY and CDR2 SYGVKD. This CDR3 region has 13 residues. Material: peripheral blood, obtained before any cancer treatment. J is TRBJ1-1 and V is TRBV10-3; D remains unclear. This receptor was identified in a male donor at least 60 years old with stage II squamous cell lung carcinoma. This CDR3 reads CAISDSTKGLAFF. CDR3 nucleotides: TGTGCCATCAGTGATTCTACCAAGGGCTTGGCTTTCTTT.